The rows below give T cell receptor beta chains drawn from one sample of a study of blood T cell repertoires in COVID-19. TCRdb keeps only in-frame clones here, not all; method: immunoSEQ multiplex PCR. The sample lists around 290,000 clones; roughly 89% were seen once. Sequencing was carried out using PBMCs or T cells enriched from blood (not recorded which). The receptors originated from a woman aged 40 to 55 who had recovered from COVID-19. The CDR3 runs from the conserved cysteine through the conserved F or W. The order of the fields is clone size, J gene, V gene, D gene, CDR3 protein, CDR3 DNA. D genes are given only for firm matches. Clone size is given for some rows only: seen once, a few or many times, or a class if the clone is expanded.

>.|TRBJ2-5|TRBV4-1|TRBD2
CASSQYYPGGGGQETQYF
TGCGCCAGCAGCCAATACTATCCGGGAGGGGGGGGCCAAGAGACCCAGTACTTC
>.|TRBJ1-1|TRBV5-1|.
CASSLQPGNTEAFF
TGCGCCAGCAGCCTGCAACCGGGGAACACTGAAGCTTTCTTT
>.|TRBJ2-2|TRBV7-2|TRBD1
CASSFRTGDTGELFF
TGTGCCAGCAGCTTCCGGACAGGGGACACCGGGGAGCTGTTTTTT
>.|TRBJ2-1|TRBV2|TRBD2
CASSELLAGNEQFF
TGTGCCAGCAGTGAACTTCTAGCGGGCAATGAGCAGTTCTTC
>.|TRBJ2-2|TRBV5-1|.
CASSFSPLTGELFF
TGCGCCAGCAGCTTCTCCCCTTTGACCGGGGAGCTGTTTTTT
>.|TRBJ2-3|TRBV11-3|.
CASSQRSGWVTDTQYF
TGTGCCAGCAGCCAGCGGAGCGGGTGGGTCACAGATACGCAGTATTTT
>.|TRBJ1-4|TRBV25-1|TRBD1
CASSVSDRGKGKLFF
TGTGCCAGCAGTGTCTCGGACAGGGGAAAGGGAAAACTGTTTTTT
>few|TRBJ2-2|TRBV6-2/TRBV6-3|TRBD2
CASSQVRAGGPRDTGELFF
TGTGCCAGCAGTCAGGTCCGGGCGGGAGGGCCAAGGGACACCGGGGAGCTGTTTTTT
>.|TRBJ1-2|TRBV18|.
CASSPLQESDYGYTF
TGTGCCAGCTCACCATTACAGGAGTCGGACTATGGCTACACCTTC
>.|TRBJ1-6|TRBV19|.
CASSIDPSGPLHF
TGTGCCAGTAGTATAGATCCGTCGGGACCCCTCCACTTT
>few|TRBJ2-4|TRBV19|TRBD1
CASSSPGQKNIQYF
TGTGCCAGTAGTTCACCGGGACAGAAAAACATTCAGTACTTC
>many|TRBJ1-3|TRBV20-1|.
CSAGAGNTIYF
TGCAGTGCGGGAGCTGGAAACACCATATATTTT
>.|TRBJ1-2|TRBV21-1|.
CASSKALMKRQGLSYGYTF
TGTGCCAGCAGCAAAGCGCTTATGAAGCGACAGGGCCTTAGCTATGGCTACACCTTC
>.|TRBJ2-1|TRBV29-1|.
CSANENEQFF
TGCAGCGCAAATGAGAATGAGCAGTTCTTC
>.|TRBJ1-2|TRBV27|.
CASSLGGVEGYTF
TGTGCCAGCAGTTTAGGGGGGGTGGAAGGCTACACCTTC
>.|TRBJ2-1|TRBV21-1|.
CASSGLAGGGEQFF
TGTGCCAGCAGCGGACTAGCGGGAGGAGGTGAGCAGTTCTTC
>.|TRBJ1-2|TRBV9|.
CASSESDYYGYTF
TGTGCCAGCAGCGAATCCGACTATTATGGCTACACCTTC
>few|TRBJ2-7|TRBV7-9|.
CASSSGDHEQYF
TGTGCCAGCAGCTCGGGAGATCACGAGCAGTACTTC
>.|TRBJ2-1|TRBV30|TRBD2
CAWSVRVGLASPSSYNEQFF
TGTGCCTGGAGTGTAAGAGTGGGACTAGCGTCCCCAAGCTCCTACAATGAGCAGTTCTTC
>.|TRBJ2-7|TRBV18|TRBD1
CASSPLLGQGAKYEQYF
TGTGCCAGCTCACCATTACTAGGACAGGGGGCGAAGTACGAGCAGTACTTC
>.|TRBJ1-2|TRBV13|.
CASSTPTGGVYGYTF
TGTGCCAGCAGCACCCCGACAGGAGGCGTGTATGGCTACACCTTC
>.|TRBJ2-5|TRBV7-9|.
CASSAPGETQYF
TGTGCCAGCAGCGCTCCCGGAGAGACCCAGTACTTC
>.|TRBJ2-3|TRBV21-1|.
CASSKWRGGGEDTQYF
TGTGCCAGCAGCAAATGGAGGGGCGGTGGAGAGGATACGCAGTATTTT
>.|TRBJ2-7|TRBV7-2|TRBD2
CASSPGRREVNEQYF
TGTGCCAGCAGCCCTGGTAGGCGGGAGGTCAACGAGCAGTACTTC
>.|TRBJ2-7|TRBV19|TRBD2
CASRVAGGSYEQYF
TGTGCCAGTAGGGTAGCGGGAGGGTCCTACGAGCAGTACTTC
>once|TRBJ2-1|TRBV5-6|TRBD2
CASSLGREGFYNEQFF
TGTGCCAGCAGCTTGGGCCGGGAGGGCTTCTACAATGAGCAGTTCTTC
>.|TRBJ2-3|TRBV30|TRBD1
CAWSVWDRGADTQYF
TGTGCCTGGAGTGTATGGGACAGGGGGGCAGATACGCAGTATTTT
>.|TRBJ2-2|TRBV7-8|.
CASKRRENTGELFF
TGTGCCAGCAAAAGGCGGGAAAACACCGGGGAGCTGTTTTTT
>.|TRBJ1-1|TRBV4-2|TRBD1
CASSQDRGRGDTEAFF
TGTGCCAGCAGCCAAGATAGGGGGCGGGGCGATACTGAAGCTTTCTTT
>.|TRBJ2-7|TRBV2|TRBD1
CASRRRTGGSVEQYF
TGTGCCAGCAGGAGACGGACAGGGGGTTCGGTCGAGCAGTACTTC
>few|TRBJ1-5|TRBV30|.
CAWTGQYSNQPQHF
TGTGCCTGGACCGGACAGTATAGCAATCAGCCCCAGCATTTT
>.|TRBJ2-7|TRBV4-3|TRBD2
CASSPGLAGQGNEQYF
TGCGCCAGCAGCCCGGGACTAGCGGGACAGGGCAACGAGCAGTACTTC
>.|TRBJ2-5|TRBV6-5|.
CASSYSFGETQYF
TGTGCCAGCAGTTACTCGTTCGGGGAGACCCAGTACTTC
>.|TRBJ1-1|TRBV6-5|TRBD1
CATLQGLTEAFF
TGTGCCACCTTACAGGGGCTCACTGAAGCTTTCTTT
>.|TRBJ1-2|TRBV2|.
CASSGGQPGHGYTF
TGTGCCAGCAGTGGGGGGCAGCCCGGGCATGGCTACACCTTC
>few|TRBJ2-1|TRBV10-3|TRBD1
CAISESWGQGNEQFF
TGTGCCATCAGTGAGTCGTGGGGACAGGGCAATGAGCAGTTCTTC
>.|TRBJ2-3|TRBV18|TRBD2
CASSPTRGSGGTDTQYF
TGTGCCAGCTCACCAACCCGAGGGAGCGGGGGCACAGATACGCAGTATTTT
>.|TRBJ1-2|TRBV6-5|TRBD1
CASTLTGGDGYTF
TGTGCCAGCACCCTGACAGGGGGCGATGGCTACACCTTC
>once|TRBJ2-7|TRBV7-2|TRBD2
CASSLMAGEDYEQYF
TGTGCCAGCAGCCTTATGGCGGGAGAGGACTACGAGCAGTACTTC
>few|TRBJ1-5|TRBV4-1|TRBD1
CASSREDRGHQPQHF
TGCGCCAGCAGCCGGGAGGACAGGGGGCATCAGCCCCAGCATTTT
>.|TRBJ2-7|TRBV18|TRBD1
CASSRDRVSAEQYF
TGTGCCAGCTCACGAGACAGGGTAAGCGCCGAGCAGTACTTC
>.|TRBJ2-1|TRBV29-1|TRBD1
CSAADPGGPYNEQFF
TGCAGCGCTGCAGACCCAGGGGGACCCTACAATGAGCAGTTCTTC
>.|TRBJ2-6|TRBV11-2|.
CASSLIMGGLGANVLTF
TGTGCCAGCAGCTTAATCATGGGGGGGCTTGGGGCCAACGTCCTGACTTTC
>.|TRBJ1-2|TRBV5-8|TRBD1
CASSLKGARTIDGYTF
TGTGCCAGCAGCTTGAAGGGGGCGAGGACGATTGATGGCTACACCTTC
>.|TRBJ2-7|TRBV7-9|TRBD1
CASSHQGAYEQYF
TGTGCCAGCAGCCACCAGGGGGCCTACGAGCAGTACTTC
>.|TRBJ1-6|TRBV19|.
CASSYGTGSDSPLHF
TGTGCCAGTAGTTATGGAACAGGATCGGATTCACCCCTCCACTTT
>.|TRBJ1-2|TRBV7-2|TRBD1
CASSVDGGQVNYGYTF
TGTGCCAGCAGCGTCGACGGAGGACAGGTTAACTATGGCTACACCTTC
>.|TRBJ1-5|TRBV19|TRBD1
CAVTDRDAQPQHF
TGTGCCGTGACGGACAGGGACGCTCAGCCCCAGCATTTT
>.|TRBJ1-1|TRBV11-2|.
CASSPRQLSNTEAFF
TGTGCCAGCAGCCCAAGACAGCTATCGAACACTGAAGCTTTCTTT
>.|TRBJ1-2|TRBV9|.
CASSVGLGGSNRYGYTF
TGTGCCAGCAGCGTAGGTTTGGGGGGGTCTAACCGCTATGGCTACACCTTC
>.|TRBJ1-4|TRBV19|TRBD1
CASSMESGTGSSNEKLFF
TGTGCCAGTAGTATGGAATCCGGGACAGGTTCTTCTAATGAAAAACTGTTTTTT